This record covers a single TCR beta chain. J was trimmed by 0 bases and V by 6 bases; bases with no gene match: 10. This CDR3 region has 17 residues. In germline, CDR1 is ENHRY, CDR2 SYGVKD. This entry comes from a study of blood T cell repertoires in COVID-19. On the study more broadly: Acute and convalescent COVID-19 samples came from the United States, Italy and Spain. From T cells, B-cell-depleted T cells, or PBMCs came the material, which was cDNA or gDNA.

As processed by the authors: Cell counts per sample came from amplifying reference gene primers. Measured with immunoSEQ multiplex PCR; TCRdb has only the in-frame clones, and not every one. That table supplies the V and J calls and clone size; D and trimming were determined from the DNA. The sample has 100,000 or so clones, over 85% seen once. The receptor was derived from a man between 65 and 85 years old with acute or convalescent COVID-19. The sequenced sample consisted of peripheral blood. The chain is built from TRBV10-3 and TRBJ1-5; 8 bases agree with TRBD1. The CDR3, as DNA: TGTGCCATCAGCGCTTCACAGGGGGGATATAGCAATCAGCCCCAGCATTTT. It encodes CAISASQGGYSNQPQHF.